The table lists the clone carrying this T cell receptor beta chain with a few counts. High-throughput TCR beta sequencing covered peripheral CD8+ and CD4+ T cells. Those who served as multiple sclerosis controls were treatment-naive patients with stable or active relapsing-remitting disease. The V segment lost 6 bases and the J segment 7 bases; nucleotides outside the gene matches: 4. The CDR3 has 13 amino acids. The V gene's germline CDR1 is SGHRS and CDR2 YFSETQ. It was with random hexamers that roughly 0.5 to 1 ug RNA was reverse transcribed. TCRdb reanalysed the immunoSEQ multiplex PCR reads using MiXCR and keeps one entry per CDR3 protein. The top ten hold 0.45% to 0.6% of the sample, which has 130,000 or so distinct CDR3 sequences, around 75% seen once. The data belong to a study of CD8 T cells in Susac syndrome.

This clonotype originated in a human donor with multiple sclerosis. The specimen was CD8+ T cells from PBMCs. The chain links TRBV5-1 to TRBJ2-1; 10 nucleotides match TRBD2. The CDR3 spells CASMLAGGNEQFF. The CDR3 DNA sequence: TGCGCCAGCATGTTAGCGGGAGGAAATGAGCAGTTCTTC. Looking up the rest from reference TRBV5-1 and TRBJ2-1 gives the full variable domain: KAGVTQTPRYLIKTRGQQVTLSCSPISGHRSVSWYQQTPGQGLQFLFEYFSETQRNKGNFPGRFSGRQFSNSRSEMNVSTLELGDSALYLCASMLAGGNEQFFGPGTRLTVL.